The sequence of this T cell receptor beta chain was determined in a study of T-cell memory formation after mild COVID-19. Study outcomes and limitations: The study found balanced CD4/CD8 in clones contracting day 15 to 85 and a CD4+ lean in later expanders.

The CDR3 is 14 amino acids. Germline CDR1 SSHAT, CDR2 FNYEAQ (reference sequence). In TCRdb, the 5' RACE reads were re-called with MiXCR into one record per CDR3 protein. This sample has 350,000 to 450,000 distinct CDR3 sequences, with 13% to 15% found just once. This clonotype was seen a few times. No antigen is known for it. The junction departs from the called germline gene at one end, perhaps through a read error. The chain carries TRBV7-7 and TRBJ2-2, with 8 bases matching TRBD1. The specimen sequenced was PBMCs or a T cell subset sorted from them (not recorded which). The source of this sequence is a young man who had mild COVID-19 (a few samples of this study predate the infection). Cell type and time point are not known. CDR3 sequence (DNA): TGTGCTAGCAGCTTCCAGGGGGCTGACGGGGAGCTGTTTTTT. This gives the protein CASSFQGADGELFF.